A single sample gave rise to the 16 T cell receptor beta chains below, sequenced in a study of blood T cell repertoires in COVID-19. Using immunoSEQ multiplex PCR, the repertoire was profiled, and TCRdb retains in-frame clones only, with some absent. Among fewer than 300,000 clones listed, over 75% were seen once. Sequenced input: peripheral blood. These receptor sequences come from a man aged 18 to 30 with active or convalescent COVID-19.

This clone was seen just once. The rearrangement joins TRBV9 to TRBJ2-1; 14 nucleotides agree with TRBD2. The CDR3 loop spans 21 amino acids. V trimming: 0 bases; J trimming: 7 bases; junction bases outside the gene matches: 18. Germline-derived CDR1 and CDR2 are SGDLS and YYNGEE. In nucleotides, the CDR3 is TGTGCCAGCAGCGTAGATTCGAGACTAGCGGGGGGGCCTCTTGATTGGAATGAGCAGTTCTTC. It translates to CASSVDSRLAGGPLDWNEQFF.

The rearrangement joins TRBV6-6 to TRBJ2-3; D ambiguous. From germline, CDR1 is MNHNY and CDR2 SVGAGI (reference sequence). The CDR3 runs 16 residues. V was trimmed by 6 bases and J by 3 bases, leaving 19 bases between them. CDR3 sequence (DNA): TGTGCCAGCAGCTCGGTAGCTTCCATGTCGACAGATACGCAGTATTTT. It encodes CASSSVASMSTDTQYF.

The CDR3 nucleotides read TGTGCCAGCAGCGTACCTAGCAGGCCGGACCCCCTTAACTATGGCTACACCTTC. Encoded protein: CASSVPSRPDPLNYGYTF. V and J are TRBV9 and TRBJ1-2; D remains ambiguous. This CDR3 has 18 amino acids. The germline gives CDR1 SGDLS, CDR2 YYNGEE. V lost 1 base to trimming and J lost 1 base, with 20 bases between them. Complete variable domain (other parts from reference TRBV9 and TRBJ1-2): DSGVTQTPKHLITATGQRVTLRCSPRSGDLSVYWYQQSLDQGLQFLIQYYNGEERAKGNILERFSAQQFPDLHSELNLSSLELGDSALYFCASSVPSRPDPLNYGYTFGSGTRLTVV.

The genes are TRBV3-1 (or the pseudogene TRBV3-2) and TRBJ1-6; D is undetermined. This CDR3 contains 13 residues. The ends were cut back, 7 bases at V and 13 bases at J, with 17 bases in the middle. Germline V CDR1 and CDR2: LGHDT, YNNKEL (reference sequence). CDR3 in amino acids: CASTSDATGPLHF. CDR3 nucleotides: TGTGCCAGCACCTCCGATGCCACGGGGCCCCTCCACTTT.

CDR3 coding DNA: TGTGCCAGCAGCTTTACGACAGGGCTCCCCCAAGAGACCCAGTACTTC. It is translated as CASSFTTGLPQETQYF. The rearrangement links TRBV7-8 to TRBJ2-5; 7 nucleotides line up with TRBD1. The germline V gene encodes CDR1 SGHVS and CDR2 FQNEAQ. The CDR3 has 16 amino acids. Losses at the gene ends were 3 bases for V and 1 base for J; bases not matched to a gene: 8. Full variable domain (remainder filled in from reference TRBV7-8 and TRBJ2-5): GAGVSQSPRYKVAKRGQDVALRCDPISGHVSLFWYQQALGQGPEFLTYFQNEAQLDKSGLPSDRFFAERPEGSVSTLKIQRTQQEDSAVYLCASSFTTGLPQETQYFGPGTRLLVL.

The rearrangement links TRBV5-4 to TRBJ2-5; D is ambiguous. The germline V gene has CDR1 SGHNT and CDR2 YYREEE (reference sequence). The V end lost 4 bases, the J end lost 2 bases, and 3 bases lay between the germline ends. CDR3 length equals 11 residues. CDR3 sequence reads: CASSLQETQYF. DNA of the CDR3: TGTGCCAGCAGCCTGCAAGAGACCCAGTACTTC.

This chain's CDR3 is CASSYSGGAGTDTQYF. The CDR3 region has the DNA TGTGCCAGCAGTTACTCCGGGGGGGCAGGGACAGATACGCAGTATTTT. The chain couples TRBV6-5 to TRBJ2-3, with 8 bases identical to TRBD2. The junction had 5 bases not matched to a gene; V was cut back by 0 bases and J by 3 bases. The germline CDR1 and CDR2 sequences are MNHEY and SVGAGI. This CDR3 is built from 16 residues.

This clone was observed once. The CDR3 sequence: CSASRYGTLGNTEAFF. Written as DNA, the CDR3 is TGCAGTGCTAGTCGCTACGGGACTCTAGGGAACACTGAAGCTTTCTTT. This chain connects TRBV20-1 to TRBJ1-1; D is perhaps TRBD1 (5 bases). Between the trimmed V and J ends, which lost 3 bases and 1 base, there was a span of 18 bases. Germline V lookup: CDR1 DFQATT, CDR2 SNEGSKA (reference sequence). The CDR3 contains 16 residues.

The V and J genes are TRBV13 and TRBJ2-3; 9 bases line up with TRBD1. Germline lookup yields CDR1 PRHDT and CDR2 FYEKMQ (reference sequence). Trimming at V came to 5 bases and at J to 3 bases, leaving 3 bases not matched to a gene. CDR3 length: 14 amino acids. This chain's CDR3 is CASSPGTGTDTQYF. As DNA, the CDR3 is TGTGCCAGCAGCCCCGGGACAGGGACAGATACGCAGTATTTT.

The chain is built from TRBV19 and TRBJ1-1; no reliable D call. The CDR3 contains 13 residues. Germline assignment: CDR1 LNHDA and CDR2 SQIVND (reference sequence). The V end was cut by 1 base, the J end by 7 bases, with 10 bases between. The CDR3 sequence is CASSIGAWYEAFF. CDR3 nucleotide sequence: TGTGCCAGTAGTATAGGCGCATGGTATGAAGCTTTCTTT.

V usage is TRBV11-2 and J usage is TRBJ1-2, with D possibly being TRBD1 (6 bases). This CDR3 has 16 residues. V was pared by 2 bases and J by 0 bases, with 13 bases between. Germline V CDR1 and CDR2: SGHAT, FQNNGV. The CDR3 region is CASSLTGGQANYGYTF. CDR3 nucleotide sequence: TGTGCCAGCAGCTTAACGGGGGGCCAAGCTAACTATGGCTACACCTTC.

V is TRBV9 and J is TRBJ2-7; D not resolved. V lost 3 bases, J lost 3 bases, and 10 bases lay in between. Looked up from germline, CDR1 is SGDLS and CDR2 is YYNGEE. This CDR3 has 13 amino acids. DNA of the CDR3: TGTGCCAGCAGCGGGGCCAACGGCTACGAGCAGTACTTC. Amino acids: CASSGANGYEQYF.

V gene TRBV5-1 combines with J gene TRBJ2-1, with D possibly TRBD1 on 6 matching bases. V was cut by 1 base and J by 3 bases, with 11 bases left in between. The CDR3 spans 15 residues. CDR1 is SGHRS, CDR2 YFSETQ, per germline. The CDR3 protein is CASSLRTAVYNEQFF. The DNA for the CDR3 is TGCGCCAGCAGCTTGCGGACAGCAGTCTACAATGAGCAGTTCTTC.

V is TRBV5-1 and J is TRBJ1-1, with D possibly being TRBD1 (5 bases). Germline CDR1 is SGHRS and CDR2 is YFSETQ. Trimming removed 4 bases from V and 1 base from J, with 20 bases in between. The CDR3 contains 17 residues. Here the CDR3 DNA reads TGCGCCAGCAGCCCCTGGGATGGGGGGGTCAGGAACACTGAAGCTTTCTTT. This encodes CASSPWDGGVRNTEAFF.

This chain connects TRBV7-3 to TRBJ2-2, with D maybe TRBD2 (5 bases). The CDR3 sequence is 12 residues long. Germline CDR1 and CDR2: SGHTA and FQGTGA. Trimming left V 3 bases short and J 7 bases short, with 6 bases between. The CDR3 reads CASSFRDGELFF. For the CDR3, the DNA is TGTGCCAGCAGCTTTCGGGACGGGGAGCTGTTTTTT.

CDR3 bases: TGTGCCAGCAGTTCCAGGGGGCCGATAACCGGGGAGCTGTTTTTT. It encodes CASSSRGPITGELFF. The chain is built from TRBV6-5 and TRBJ2-2, with 8 bases identical to TRBD1. The CDR3 loop spans 15 amino acids. V shed 4 bases, J shed 5 bases, and the junction held 6 bases outside the gene matches. Germline CDR1 MNHEY, CDR2 SVGAGI.